A selection of T cell receptor beta chains follows, all from one sample in a study of blood T cell repertoires in COVID-19. Assay used: immunoSEQ multiplex PCR; TCRdb lists only in-frame clones, some missing. This table has some 89,000 clones, 81% appearing once. Sequences were obtained from peripheral blood. Receptors were obtained from a man aged 60-69 years with acute or convalescent COVID-19. Both conserved end residues are part of each CDR3. Fields, in order: CDR3 DNA, CDR3 protein, J gene, V gene, clone size, D gene, CDR3 length. D genes are given only for firm matches. Some rows have no size entry. The others give once, few or many, or a class for an expanded clone.

TGTGCCAGCAGCCGGACTAGCGGGAGGGGGGCGACAGATACGCAGTATTTT CASSRTSGRGATDTQYF TRBJ2-3 TRBV2 NA TRBD2 17
TGCGCCAGCAGCCAAGAGTGGGCGGGAGGGGGTCCGGATACGCAGTATTTT CASSQEWAGGGPDTQYF TRBJ2-3 TRBV4-1 many TRBD2 17
TGTGCCACCAGTGGAACAGACTCCTACGAGCAGTACTTC CATSGTDSYEQYF TRBJ2-7 TRBV24-1 NA NA 13
TGTGCCAGCTCACCATCCGGGACAGGGAACACTGAAGCTTTCTTT CASSPSGTGNTEAFF TRBJ1-1 TRBV18 NA TRBD1 15
TGTGCCAGCAGCAAAGAAACCGGGGGAGGGAACACTGAAGCTTTCTTT CASSKETGGGNTEAFF TRBJ1-1 TRBV21-1 NA NA 16
TGTGCCAGCAGTTACAGAACAGGGTCGGTGAACACTGAAGCTTTCTTT CASSYRTGSVNTEAFF TRBJ1-1 TRBV6-2/TRBV6-3 NA NA 16
TGTGCCAGCAGTCCGTGGGGACAGAACTATGGCTACACCTTC CASSPWGQNYGYTF TRBJ1-2 TRBV6-5 NA TRBD1 14
TGTGCCAGCAGTCGTGGACAGGGCTACTACACCTTC CASSRGQGYYTF TRBJ1-2 TRBV6-2/TRBV6-3 once TRBD1 12
TGCGCCAGCAGATATAGCGGGGGGAAAAACACCGGGGAGCTGTTTTTT CASRYSGGKNTGELFF TRBJ2-2 TRBV4-1 NA TRBD2 16
TGTGCCAGCAGCGCCGCCCCCCGTTCTACCAATGAGCAGTTCTTC CASSAAPRSTNEQFF TRBJ2-1 TRBV9 NA NA 15
TGTGCCAGTAGTATGGTAGGGGTGAGTCAGCCCCAGCATTTT CASSMVGVSQPQHF TRBJ1-5 TRBV19 NA NA 14
TGTGCCAGCAGTGACCGGACAGGAGAAGAGACCCAGTACTTC CASSDRTGEETQYF TRBJ2-5 TRBV6-2/TRBV6-3 NA TRBD1 14
TGTGCCACCGGGACAGTGAACCGGAACACTGAAGCTTTCTTT CATGTVNRNTEAFF TRBJ1-1 TRBV19 NA TRBD1 14
TGTGCCTGGAGTCCCTCGTTGAGGCTAGGCTACACCTTC CAWSPSLRLGYTF TRBJ1-2 TRBV30 NA NA 13
TGTGCCAGTAGTTCTCTATACAATGAGCAGTTCTTC CASSSLYNEQFF TRBJ2-1 TRBV19 NA NA 12
TGCAGTGCTAGTCTATCTAGAGCCAAAAACATTCAGTACTTC CSASLSRAKNIQYF TRBJ2-4 TRBV20-1 NA NA 14
TGTGCCAGCAGGGGGGACACGAGCAATCAGCCCCAGCATTTT CASRGDTSNQPQHF TRBJ1-5 TRBV2 NA NA 14
TGTGCCAGCAGCCATAGCGGGAGGGAGTTCTTC CASSHSGREFF TRBJ2-1 TRBV3-1/TRBV3-2 NA TRBD2 11
TGTGCCAGTATTCCCCCAGGGTTGGATGGAAACACCATATATTTT CASIPPGLDGNTIYF TRBJ1-3 TRBV19 NA NA 15
TGTGCCAGCAGTCCACCCCGACGCGGGAGTGGCACTACGCAGTATTTT CASSPPRRGSGTTQYF TRBJ2-3 TRBV28 NA TRBD2 16
TGTGCCAGCAGCCCCCCAGGCGGGAGTAAGGGCGGGGAGCTGTTTTTT CASSPPGGSKGGELFF TRBJ2-2 TRBV28 NA TRBD2 16
TGTGCCAGCATCCCCCGCCGGGGATATAATTCACCCCTCCACTTT CASIPRRGYNSPLHF TRBJ1-6 TRBV2 NA NA 15
TGTGCCAGCAACCTCCGGCTAGCGGTATACAATGAGCAGTTCTTC CASNLRLAVYNEQFF TRBJ2-1 TRBV11-2 many TRBD2 15